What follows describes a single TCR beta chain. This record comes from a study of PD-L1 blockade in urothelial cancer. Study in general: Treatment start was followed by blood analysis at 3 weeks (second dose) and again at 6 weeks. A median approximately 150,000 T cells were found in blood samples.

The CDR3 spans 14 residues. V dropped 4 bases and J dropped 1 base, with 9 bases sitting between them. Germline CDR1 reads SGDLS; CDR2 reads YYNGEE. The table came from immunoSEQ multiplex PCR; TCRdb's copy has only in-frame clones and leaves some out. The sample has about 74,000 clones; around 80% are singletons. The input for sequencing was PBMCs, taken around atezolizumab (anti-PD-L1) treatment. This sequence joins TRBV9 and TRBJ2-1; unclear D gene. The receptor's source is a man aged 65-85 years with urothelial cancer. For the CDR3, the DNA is TGTGCCAGCAGCCCCCTAGGATCCTACAATGAGCAGTTCTTC. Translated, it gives CASSPLGSYNEQFF.